A single sample is the source of the 7 T cell receptor beta chains below, sequenced in a study of T cell changes during pregnancy in multiple sclerosis. Only in-frame clones appear in the TCRdb table, and some are missing; sequencing was by immunoSEQ multiplex PCR. The data show tens of thousands of clones, more than 90% seen once. This sample comprised peripheral blood, obtained in the third trimester of pregnancy. The receptors were gathered from a female donor in good health, enrolled as a control in a pregnancy study.

The chain employs TRBV19 and TRBJ1-6; D gene unclear. With 6 bases removed from V and 14 bases from J, the gap between germline ends came to 14 bases. This CDR3 spans 12 amino acids. CDR1 is LNHDA and CDR2 is SQIVND in the germline V gene (reference sequence). The CDR3 loop is CASRRPGRALHF. The DNA for the CDR3 is TGTGCCAGTAGGAGGCCCGGCCGGGCCCTCCACTTT.

The chain recombines TRBV9 with TRBJ2-2; TRBD2 might be the D (7 bases). V was shortened by 7 bases and J by 6 bases, with 13 bases between the two germline ends. This CDR3 comprises 13 residues. Germline V lookup: CDR1 SGDLS, CDR2 YYNGEE. For the CDR3, the DNA is TGTGCCAGCCAAAGGGGGGGGCCCGGGGAGCTGTTTTTT. Its protein product is CASQRGGPGELFF.

The chain combines TRBV5-1 with TRBJ2-7; D is possibly TRBD1 (6 bases). Trimming stripped 4 bases from V and 3 bases from J, with 14 bases between. Germline CDR1 SGHRS, CDR2 YFSETQ. This CDR3 is 14 amino acids long. This CDR3 reads CASSLTGNNYEQYF. CDR3 nucleotide sequence: TGCGCCAGCAGCCTCACAGGGAACAACTACGAGCAGTACTTC.

The chain employs TRBV30 and TRBJ1-1; D uncertain. V was clipped by 2 bases and J by 7 bases, with 11 bases between them. In germline, CDR1 is GTSNPN, CDR2 SVGIG (reference sequence). CDR3 length: 12 amino acids. CDR3 in amino acids: CAWSREGDEAFF. The CDR3 DNA reads TGTGCCTGGAGTCGAGAGGGAGATGAAGCTTTCTTT.

In this sample, this clone turned up a few times. V gene TRBV13 combines with J gene TRBJ1-2, with a possible D match to TRBD1 (5 bases). CDR1 is PRHDT and CDR2 is FYEKMQ in the germline V gene (reference sequence). The CDR3 extends over 13 amino acids. V lost 11 bases and J 4 bases, leaving 17 bases between the germline ends. The CDR3 DNA sequence: TGTGCCTCCCGGAGGGGCGGGGGCTATGGCTACACCTTC. This gives the protein CASRRGGGYGYTF. Full variable domain (rest looked up from reference TRBV13 and TRBJ1-2): AAGVIQSPRHLIKEKRETATLKCYPIPRHDTVYWYQQGPGQDPQFLISFYEKMQSDKGSIPDRFSAQQFSDYHSELNMSSLELGDSALYFCASRRGGGYGYTFGSGTRLTVV.

V and J are TRBV5-1 and TRBJ1-1; D unclear. Germline lookup yields CDR1 SGHRS and CDR2 YFSETQ. Trimming pared 0 bases from V and 1 base from J, leaving 4 bases between. The CDR3 sequence is 13 residues long. CDR3 region: CASSLEQNTEAFF. CDR3 DNA: TGCGCCAGCAGCTTGGAACAGAACACTGAAGCTTTCTTT.

V usage is TRBV9 and J usage is TRBJ2-1, with D perhaps TRBD2 (6 bases). The ends were cut back, 3 bases at V and 8 bases at J, with 15 bases in the middle. This CDR3 is built from 14 residues. From germline, CDR1 is SGDLS and CDR2 YYNGEE. The CDR3: CASSALGGAYEQFF. In DNA, the CDR3 is TGTGCCAGCAGCGCCCTCGGCGGGGCCTATGAGCAGTTCTTC.